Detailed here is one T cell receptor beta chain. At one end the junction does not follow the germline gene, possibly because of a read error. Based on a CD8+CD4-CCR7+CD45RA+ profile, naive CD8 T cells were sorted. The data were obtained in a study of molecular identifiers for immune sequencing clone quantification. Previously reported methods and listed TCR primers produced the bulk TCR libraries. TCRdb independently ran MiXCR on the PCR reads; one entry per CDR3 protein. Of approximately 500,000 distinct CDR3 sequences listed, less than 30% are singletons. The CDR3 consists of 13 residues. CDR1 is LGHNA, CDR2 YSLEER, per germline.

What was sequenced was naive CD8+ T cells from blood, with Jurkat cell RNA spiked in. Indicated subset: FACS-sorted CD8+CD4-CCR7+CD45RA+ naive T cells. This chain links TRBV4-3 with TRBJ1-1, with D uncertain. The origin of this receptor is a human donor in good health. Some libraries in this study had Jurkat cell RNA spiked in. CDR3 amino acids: CASRPDRYTAAFF. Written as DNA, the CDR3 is TGCGCCAGCCGCCCCGACCGGTACACTGCAGCTTTCTTT.